The sequence of this TCR beta chain was determined in a study of cytomegalovirus exposure and HLA in healthy donors. Study as a whole: In a later analysis, it was reported that the roughly 120 validation repertoires had been produced on the same platform as the 550 to 850 repertoires belonging to the first cohort. Study-wide points: The classifier was said to identify cytomegalovirus status with high specificity and sensitivity.

Germline CDR1 LGHNA, CDR2 YNFKEQ. V lost 1 base and J lost 3; bases outside the gene matches: 10. The CDR3 covers 17 residues. Clones were sequenced by immunoSEQ multiplex PCR, and TCRdb holds only the in-frame ones, with some missing. The sample consists of over 100,000 clones, 88% of them appearing once. This clone was observed once. Its antigen is undetermined. The chain combines TRBV4-2 with TRBJ2-7; TRBD2 matches 9 bases. Sequenced input: PBMCs. The sequence was obtained from a woman aged 18-30 years in good health and CMV-seropositive. The CDR3 coding sequence is TGTGCCAGCAGCCAAGGACTAGCGGATCCTGGGGGCTACGAGCAGTACTTC. The encoded protein is CASSQGLADPGGYEQYF.